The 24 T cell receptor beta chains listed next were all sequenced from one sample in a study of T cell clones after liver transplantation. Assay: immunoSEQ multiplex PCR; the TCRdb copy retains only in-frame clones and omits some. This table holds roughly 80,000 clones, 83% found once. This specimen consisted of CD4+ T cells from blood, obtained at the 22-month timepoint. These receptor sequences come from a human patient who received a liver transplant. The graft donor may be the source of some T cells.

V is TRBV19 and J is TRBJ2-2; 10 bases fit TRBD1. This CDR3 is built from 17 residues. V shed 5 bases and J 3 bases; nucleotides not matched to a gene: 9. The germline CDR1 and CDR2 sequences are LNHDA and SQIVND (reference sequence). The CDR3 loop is CASSLRRGQGDTGELFF. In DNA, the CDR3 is TGTGCCAGTAGTCTCAGGAGAGGACAGGGGGACACCGGGGAGCTGTTTTTT.

The CDR3 region is CSVEDGEGRVGYTF. CDR3 coding DNA: TGCAGCGTTGAAGATGGAGAGGGGAGAGTTGGCTACACCTTC. This chain joins TRBV29-1 and TRBJ1-2, with a weak D call TRBD1 (5 bases). Germline V lookup: CDR1 SQVTM, CDR2 ANQGSEA. CDR3 length: 14 residues. The V gene lost 0 bases and the J gene lost 7 bases, with 15 bases spanning the gap.

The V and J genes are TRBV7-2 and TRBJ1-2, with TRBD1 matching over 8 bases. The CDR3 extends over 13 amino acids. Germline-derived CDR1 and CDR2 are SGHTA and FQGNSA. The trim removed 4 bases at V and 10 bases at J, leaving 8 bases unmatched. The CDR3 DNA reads TGTGCCAGCAGCTCTCCGACAGGGGTGGACTACACCTTC. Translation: CASSSPTGVDYTF.

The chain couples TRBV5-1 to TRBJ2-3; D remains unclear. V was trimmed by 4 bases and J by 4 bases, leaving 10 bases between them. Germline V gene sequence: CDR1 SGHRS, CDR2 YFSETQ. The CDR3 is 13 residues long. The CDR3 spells CASSSSLSDTQYF. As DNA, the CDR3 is TGCGCCAGCAGCAGTAGCTTGTCAGATACGCAGTATTTT.

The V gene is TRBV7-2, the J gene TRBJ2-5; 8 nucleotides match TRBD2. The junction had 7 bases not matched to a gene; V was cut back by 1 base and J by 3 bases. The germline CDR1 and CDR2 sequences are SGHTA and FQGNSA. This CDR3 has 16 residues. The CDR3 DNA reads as TGTGCCAGCAGCTTAGGTCAGGGACTAGGGAAAGAGACCCAGTACTTC. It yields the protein CASSLGQGLGKETQYF.

The CDR3 DNA reads TGTGCCAGCAGTCCATTAGCGGGTACCACCTACGAGCAGTACTTC. Translation gives CASSPLAGTTYEQYF. The gene calls are TRBV28 and TRBJ2-7, with 7 positions matching TRBD2. The CDR3 extends over 15 amino acids. Trimming took 5 bases from V and 2 from J; bases not matched to a gene: 9. Germline loops: CDR1 MDHEN, CDR2 SYDVKM.

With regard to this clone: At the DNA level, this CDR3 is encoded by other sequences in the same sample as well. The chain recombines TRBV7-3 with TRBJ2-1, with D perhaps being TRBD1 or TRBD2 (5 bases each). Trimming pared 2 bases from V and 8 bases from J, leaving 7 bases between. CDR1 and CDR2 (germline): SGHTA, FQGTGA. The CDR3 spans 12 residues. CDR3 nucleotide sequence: TGTGCCAGCAGCTTAGGGGGATATGAGCAGTTCTTC. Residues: CASSLGGYEQFF. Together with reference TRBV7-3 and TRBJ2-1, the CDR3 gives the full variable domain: GAGVSQTPSNKVTEKGKYVELRCDPISGHTALYWYRQSLGQGPEFLIYFQGTGAADDSGLPNDRFFAVRPEGSVSTLKIQRTERGDSAVYLCASSLGGYEQFFGPGTRLTVL.

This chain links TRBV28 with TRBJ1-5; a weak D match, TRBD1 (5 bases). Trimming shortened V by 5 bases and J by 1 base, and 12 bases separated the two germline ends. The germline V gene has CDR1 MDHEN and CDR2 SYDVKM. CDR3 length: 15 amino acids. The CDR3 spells CASSPGGGSNQPQHF. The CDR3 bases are TGTGCCAGCAGTCCGGGGGGAGGGAGCAATCAGCCCCAGCATTTT. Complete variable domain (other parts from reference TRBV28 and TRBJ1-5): DVKVTQSSRYLVKRTGEKVFLECVQDMDHENMFWYRQDPGLGLRLIYFSYDVKMKEKGDIPEGYSVSREKKERFSLILESASTNQTSMYLCASSPGGGSNQPQHFGDGTRLSIL.

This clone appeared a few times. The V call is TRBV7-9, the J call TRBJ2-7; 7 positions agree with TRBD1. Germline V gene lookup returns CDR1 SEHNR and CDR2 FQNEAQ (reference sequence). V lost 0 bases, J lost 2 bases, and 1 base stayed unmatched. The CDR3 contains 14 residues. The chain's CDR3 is CASSLAGQTYEQYF. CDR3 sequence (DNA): TGTGCCAGCAGCTTAGCGGGACAGACCTACGAGCAGTACTTC. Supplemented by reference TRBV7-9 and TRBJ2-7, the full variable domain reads DTGVSQNPRHKITKRGQNVTFRCDPISEHNRLYWYRQTLGQGPEFLTYFQNEAQLEKSRLLSDRFSAERPKGSFSTLEIQRTEQGDSAMYLCASSLAGQTYEQYFGPGTRLTVT.

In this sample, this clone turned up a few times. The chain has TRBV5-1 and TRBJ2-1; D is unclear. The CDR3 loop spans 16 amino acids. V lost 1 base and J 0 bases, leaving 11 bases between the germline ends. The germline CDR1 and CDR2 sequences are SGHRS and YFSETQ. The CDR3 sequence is CASSLRVGRSYNEQFF. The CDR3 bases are TGCGCCAGCAGCTTGAGGGTAGGCCGCTCCTACAATGAGCAGTTCTTC.

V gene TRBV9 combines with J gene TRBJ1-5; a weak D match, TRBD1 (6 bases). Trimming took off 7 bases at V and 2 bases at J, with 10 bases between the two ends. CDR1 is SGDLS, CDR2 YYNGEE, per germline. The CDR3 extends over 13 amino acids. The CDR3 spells CASARQGNQPQHF. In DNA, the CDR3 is TGTGCCAGCGCGAGACAGGGCAATCAGCCCCAGCATTTT.

The CDR3 DNA is TGTGCCAGCAGCTTCGAGCAGGGCGGAGAGACCCAGTACTTC. Protein: CASSFEQGGETQYF. This chain connects TRBV5-4 to TRBJ2-5; possible D gene TRBD1, 5 bases. The CDR3 contains 14 residues. Germline V CDR1 and CDR2: SGHNT, YYREEE (reference sequence). V was shortened by 2 bases and J by 4 bases, with 12 bases between the two germline ends.

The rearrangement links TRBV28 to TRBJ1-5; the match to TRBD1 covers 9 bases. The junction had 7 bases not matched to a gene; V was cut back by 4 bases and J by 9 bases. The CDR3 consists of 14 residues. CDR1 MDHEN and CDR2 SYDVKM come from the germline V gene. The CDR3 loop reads CASSSTGGAGPQHF. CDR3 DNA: TGTGCCAGCAGTTCCACAGGGGGCGCGGGGCCCCAGCATTTT.

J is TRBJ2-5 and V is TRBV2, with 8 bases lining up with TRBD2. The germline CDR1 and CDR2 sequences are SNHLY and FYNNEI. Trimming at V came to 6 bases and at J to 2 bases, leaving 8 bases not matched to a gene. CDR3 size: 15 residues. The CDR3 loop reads CASRRRGGPQETQYF. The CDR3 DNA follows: TGTGCCAGCAGGCGACGGGGGGGGCCACAAGAGACCCAGTACTTC. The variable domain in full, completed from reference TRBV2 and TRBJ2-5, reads EPEVTQTPSHQVTQMGQEVILRCVPISNHLYFYWYRQILGQKVEFLVSFYNNEISEKSEIFDDQFSVERPDGSNFTLKIRSTKLEDSAMYFCASRRRGGPQETQYFGPGTRLLVL.

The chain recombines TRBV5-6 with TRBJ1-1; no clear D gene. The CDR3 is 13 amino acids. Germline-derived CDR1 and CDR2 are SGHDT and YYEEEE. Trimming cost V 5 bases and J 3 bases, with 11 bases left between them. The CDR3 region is CASSPGIDTEAFF. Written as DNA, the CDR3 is TGTGCCAGCAGTCCCGGAATTGACACTGAAGCTTTCTTT.

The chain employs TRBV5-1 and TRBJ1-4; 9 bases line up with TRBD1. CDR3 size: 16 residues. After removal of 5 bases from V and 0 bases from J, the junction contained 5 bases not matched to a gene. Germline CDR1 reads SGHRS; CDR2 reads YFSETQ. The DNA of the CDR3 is TGCGCCAGCAGGGCGACAGGGGGTGCAACTAATGAAAAACTGTTTTTT. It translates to CASRATGGATNEKLFF.

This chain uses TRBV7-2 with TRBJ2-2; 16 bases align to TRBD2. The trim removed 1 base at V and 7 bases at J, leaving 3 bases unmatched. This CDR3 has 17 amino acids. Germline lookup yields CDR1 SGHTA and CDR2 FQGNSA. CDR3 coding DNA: TGTGCCAGCAGCTTAGAGGGGACTAGCGGGAGGGGCGGGGAGCTGTTTTTT. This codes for CASSLEGTSGRGGELFF.

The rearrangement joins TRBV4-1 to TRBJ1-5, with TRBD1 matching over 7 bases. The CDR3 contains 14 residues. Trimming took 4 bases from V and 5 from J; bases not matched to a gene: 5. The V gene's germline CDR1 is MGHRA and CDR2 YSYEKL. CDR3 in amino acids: CASSPRGRDQPQHF. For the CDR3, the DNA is TGCGCCAGCAGCCCGAGGGGGCGCGATCAGCCCCAGCATTTT.

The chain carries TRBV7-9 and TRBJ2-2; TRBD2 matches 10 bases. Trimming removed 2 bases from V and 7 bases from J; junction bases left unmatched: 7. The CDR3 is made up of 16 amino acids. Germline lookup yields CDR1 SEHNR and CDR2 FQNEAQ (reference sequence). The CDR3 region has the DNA TGTGCCAGCAGCTTAAACCTAGCGGGAGTCAGCGGGGAGCTGTTTTTT. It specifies CASSLNLAGVSGELFF. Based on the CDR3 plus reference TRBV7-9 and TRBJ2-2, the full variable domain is DTGVSQNPRHKITKRGQNVTFRCDPISEHNRLYWYRQTLGQGPEFLTYFQNEAQLEKSRLLSDRFSAERPKGSFSTLEIQRTEQGDSAMYLCASSLNLAGVSGELFFGEGSRLTVL.

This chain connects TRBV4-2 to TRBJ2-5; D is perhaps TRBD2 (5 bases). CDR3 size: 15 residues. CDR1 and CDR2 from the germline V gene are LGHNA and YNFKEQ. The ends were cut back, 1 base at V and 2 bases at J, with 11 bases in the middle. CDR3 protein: CASSQGRGSQETQYF. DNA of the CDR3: TGTGCCAGCAGCCAAGGACGGGGTTCTCAAGAGACCCAGTACTTC.

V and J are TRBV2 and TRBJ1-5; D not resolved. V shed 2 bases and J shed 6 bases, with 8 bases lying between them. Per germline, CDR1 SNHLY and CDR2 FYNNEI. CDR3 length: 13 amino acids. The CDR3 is CASSERGVQPQHF. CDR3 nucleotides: TGTGCCAGCAGTGAACGTGGGGTTCAGCCCCAGCATTTT.

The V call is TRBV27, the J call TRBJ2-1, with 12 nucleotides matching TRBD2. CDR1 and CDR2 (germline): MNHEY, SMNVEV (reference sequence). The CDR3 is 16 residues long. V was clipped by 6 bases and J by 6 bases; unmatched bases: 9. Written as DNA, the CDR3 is TGTGCCAGCAGGACAAGGACTAGCGGGGTTGGCAATGAGCAGTTCTTC. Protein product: CASRTRTSGVGNEQFF.

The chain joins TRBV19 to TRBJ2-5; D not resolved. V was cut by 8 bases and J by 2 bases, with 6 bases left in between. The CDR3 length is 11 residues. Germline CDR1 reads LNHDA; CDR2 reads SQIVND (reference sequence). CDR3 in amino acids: CASGGQETQYF. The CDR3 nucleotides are TGTGCCAGTGGTGGACAAGAGACCCAGTACTTC. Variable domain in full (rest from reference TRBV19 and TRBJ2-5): DGGITQSPKYLFRKEGQNVTLSCEQNLNHDAMYWYRQDPGQGLRLIYYSQIVNDFQKGDIAEGYSVSREKKESFPLTVTSAQKNPTAFYLCASGGQETQYFGPGTRLLVL.

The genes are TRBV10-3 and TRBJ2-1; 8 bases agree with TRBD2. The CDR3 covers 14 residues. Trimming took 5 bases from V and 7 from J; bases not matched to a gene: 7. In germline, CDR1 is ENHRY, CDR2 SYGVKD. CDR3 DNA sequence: TGTGCCATCAGTCGGGGGGGCCCTAATAATGAGCAGTTCTTC. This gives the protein CAISRGGPNNEQFF.